This TCR beta chain derives from a study of T cell repertoires in cytomegalovirus infection. Study-level background: Public signatures in TCR beta pointed to CMV infection and matching HLA type. Study observations and caveats: The study found HLA-C-restricted CMV-specific TCR beta clonotypes dominating the ex vivo response. Summed frequency of public TCR beta families distinguished CMV carriers with the relevant HLA.

TCRdb analysed the reads with MiXCR anew, one entry per CDR3 protein. The repertoire holds approximately 750,000 distinct CDR3 sequences, with about a third as singletons. This clonotype was seen a few times. The antigen is undetermined. This CDR3 is built from 14 residues. Germline V gene data show CDR1 as SGHDT and CDR2 as YYEEEE. Trimming cost V 4 bases and J 5 bases, with 15 bases left between them. The sample taken for sequencing was PBMCs. V is TRBV5-6 and J is TRBJ1-2, with D uncertain. This TCR derives from a human donor in good health (CMV status not recorded). Some clones in this sample may be carry-over from other donors' samples. DNA for the CDR3: TGTGCCAGCAGCAGCGGAAACCGGCAATATGGCTACACCTTC. Translating it yields CASSSGNRQYGYTF.